This TCR beta chain was sequenced during a study of blood T cell repertoires in COVID-19. About the study: Some COVID-19 samples were acute and others convalescent; all came from the United States, Italy and Spain. In each case, the material was cDNA or gDNA derived from T cells, B-cell-depleted T cells, or PBMCs.

Germline lookup yields CDR1 MNHEY and CDR2 SMNVEV (reference sequence). The CDR3 has 16 amino acids. Trimming stripped 2 bases from V and 1 base from J, with 13 bases between. In the source study's methods: How many nucleated cells were present was estimated from reference gene primer amplification. Some clones are missing from TCRdb's copy, which holds only in-frame ones; the method was immunoSEQ multiplex PCR. From that table come the V and J calls and clone size; the DNA was used to work out D and trimming. The sample contains approximately 83,000 clones, over 70% of which appear only once. This clonotype was sampled from a woman over 75 with acute or convalescent COVID-19. The sample was peripheral blood. The chain links TRBV27 to TRBJ2-3; a weak D match, TRBD1 (6 bases). This chain's CDR3 is CASSLGSWTGTDTQYF. Here the CDR3 DNA reads TGTGCCAGCAGTTTAGGGTCATGGACAGGCACAGATACGCAGTATTTT.